This TCR beta chain comes out of a study of T-cell memory formation after mild COVID-19. Study-wide findings and caveats: Prior to infection, memory already included some responding clones, suggesting cross-reactive memory joined.

This clonotype was seen a few times. Its antigen is not identified. The V gene's germline CDR1 is SGHVS and CDR2 FNYEAQ. The CDR3 consists of 18 residues. V shed 0 bases, J shed 6 bases, and the junction held 11 bases outside the gene matches. TCRdb re-called the 5' RACE reads with MiXCR, one entry per CDR3 protein. This sample has about 470,000 distinct CDR3 sequences, with around a quarter found just once. This chain joins TRBV7-6 and TRBJ2-2; 9 bases are shared with TRBD2. The sample consisted of PBMCs or a T cell subset sorted from them (not recorded which). The clonotype comes from an adult woman who had mild COVID-19 (a few samples of this study predate the infection). Cell type and time point are not known. This CDR3 is CASSLARALAGPAGELFF. The DNA of the CDR3 is TGTGCCAGCAGCTTAGCGCGGGCTCTAGCGGGACCCGCCGGGGAGCTGTTTTTT.